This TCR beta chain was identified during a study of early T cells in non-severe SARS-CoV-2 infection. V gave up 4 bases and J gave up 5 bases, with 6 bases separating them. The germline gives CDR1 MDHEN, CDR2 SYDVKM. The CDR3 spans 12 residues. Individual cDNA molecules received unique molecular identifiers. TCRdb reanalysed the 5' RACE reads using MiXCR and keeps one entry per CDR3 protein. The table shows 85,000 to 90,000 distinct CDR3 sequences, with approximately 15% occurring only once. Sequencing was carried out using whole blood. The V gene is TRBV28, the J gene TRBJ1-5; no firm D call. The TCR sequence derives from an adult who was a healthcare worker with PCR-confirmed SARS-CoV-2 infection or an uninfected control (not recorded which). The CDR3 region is CASSSEYQPQHF. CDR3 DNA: TGTGCCAGCAGTTCGGAGTATCAGCCCCAGCATTTT.